A selection of T cell receptor beta chains follows, all from one sample in a study of radiotherapy plus CTLA-4 blockade in lung cancer. Some clones are missing from TCRdb's copy, which holds only in-frame ones; the method was immunoSEQ multiplex PCR. The sample records roughly 66,000 clones, over 80% being singletons. The material sequenced was peripheral blood, taken from a patient treated with radiotherapy plus ipilimumab. The receptors derive from a human donor with non-small cell lung cancer who had a partial response to radiotherapy plus ipilimumab. Both conserved end residues are part of each CDR3. The order of the fields is J gene, D gene, clone size, V gene, CDR3 protein, CDR3 DNA. The D gene is left open where the match is weak. A clone size is listed for some rows: how often the clone was seen (once, few, many), or a class if it is expanded.

TRBJ2-1 TRBD2 - TRBV6-1 CASSGLAVASYNEQFF TGTGCCAGCAGTGGCCTAGCGGTGGCGTCCTACAATGAGCAGTTCTTC
TRBJ2-7 - few TRBV2 CASSFTSYEQYF TGTGCCAGCAGTTTTACTAGCTACGAGCAGTACTTC
TRBJ2-7 TRBD1 - TRBV19 CASSIGGFYEQYF TGTGCCAGTAGCATAGGGGGCTTCTACGAGCAGTACTTC
TRBJ2-3 - few TRBV5-1 CASSLRSAGRRHTSTDTQYF TGCGCCAGCAGCTTGAGGAGCGCGGGACGGAGACATACTAGCACAGATACGCAGTATTTT
TRBJ2-1 TRBD1 - TRBV27 CASRLDRYNEQFF TGTGCCAGCAGACTGGACAGGTACAATGAGCAGTTCTTC
TRBJ2-7 - - TRBV15 CATSRDRGSEQYF TGTGCCACCAGCAGAGACAGGGGCAGCGAGCAGTACTTC
TRBJ2-1 - - TRBV21-1 CASSNGWTVSYNEQFF TGTGCCAGCAGCAACGGATGGACTGTTTCCTACAATGAGCAGTTCTTC
TRBJ1-5 TRBD1 - TRBV6-5 CASRLGQVNQPQHF TGTGCCAGCAGACTAGGACAGGTCAATCAGCCCCAGCATTTT
TRBJ2-7 - - TRBV28 CASSLLYSGEQYF TGTGCCAGCAGTTTACTTTACTCGGGTGAGCAGTACTTC
TRBJ2-7 - once TRBV9 CASSVADSYEQYF TGTGCCAGCAGCGTAGCGGACAGCTACGAGCAGTACTTC
TRBJ1-4 TRBD1 few TRBV5-8 CASSPGGQGHEKLFF TGTGCCAGCAGCCCAGGCGGACAGGGGCATGAAAAACTGTTTTTT
TRBJ2-6 - - TRBV11-2 CASSSLRRESTGANVLTF TGTGCCAGCAGCTCTTTACGCCGGGAATCAACTGGGGCCAACGTCCTGACTTTC
TRBJ1-1 - - TRBV18 CASSSDRNTEAFF TGTGCCAGCTCATCGGACAGGAACACTGAAGCTTTCTTT
TRBJ2-5 - - TRBV4-1 CASSRPGVGSETQYF TGCGCCAGCAGCCGCCCCGGGGTGGGATCCGAGACCCAGTACTTC
TRBJ2-1 TRBD1 - TRBV5-1 CASSSARQGRGNEQFF TGCGCCAGCAGCTCGGCCCGACAGGGGAGAGGCAATGAGCAGTTCTTC
TRBJ2-1 TRBD2 once TRBV6-1 CASSYTSGTYNEQFF TGTGCCAGCAGCTATACTAGCGGGACCTACAATGAGCAGTTCTTC
TRBJ2-7 - - TRBV7-3 CASSLGTSGPYEQYF TGTGCCAGCAGCTTAGGAACCAGCGGTCCATACGAGCAGTACTTC
TRBJ2-5 - - TRBV19 CASSIAGQIQETQYF TGTGCCAGTAGTATAGCCGGACAGATCCAAGAGACCCAGTACTTC
TRBJ2-1 TRBD2 - TRBV2 CASNKREGSYNEQFF TGTGCCAGCAACAAGCGGGAGGGCTCCTACAATGAGCAGTTCTTC
TRBJ2-5 - few TRBV5-6 CASSGPEETQYF TGTGCCAGCAGCGGCCCAGAAGAGACCCAGTACTTC
TRBJ1-1 TRBD1 - TRBV6-5 CASSYTADRRTEAFF TGTGCCAGCAGTTATACTGCGGACAGGCGCACTGAAGCTTTCTTT
TRBJ2-5 TRBD2 - TRBV30 CAWSGELAGGQKTQYF TGTGCCTGGAGTGGGGAACTAGCGGGAGGACAAAAGACCCAGTACTTC
TRBJ1-5 TRBD1 - TRBV28 CASSFGQGDNQPQHF TGTGCCAGCAGTTTTGGACAGGGGGACAATCAGCCCCAGCATTTT
TRBJ2-2 - - TRBV2 CASSEEGTANTGELFF TGTGCCAGCAGTGAAGAAGGGACTGCGAACACCGGGGAGCTGTTTTTT
TRBJ2-3 - - TRBV7-8 CASSLDRAKADTQYF TGTGCCAGCAGCTTAGACAGGGCGAAGGCGGATACGCAGTATTTT
TRBJ1-3 - few TRBV4-1 CASSQGSSGNTIYF TGCGCCAGCAGCCAAGGGAGCTCTGGAAACACCATATATTTT
TRBJ2-1 - - TRBV7-9 CASSWSGSTRNEQFF TGTGCCAGCAGCTGGTCCGGGTCTACCCGCAATGAGCAGTTCTTC
TRBJ1-2 TRBD1 - TRBV11-2 CASSSTWDRVNYGYTF TGTGCCAGCAGCTCGACCTGGGACAGGGTAAACTATGGCTACACCTTC
TRBJ2-5 - once TRBV9 CASSSQGAQETQYF TGTGCCAGCAGCTCTCAAGGAGCACAAGAGACCCAGTACTTC
TRBJ1-1 - - TRBV6-5 CASRPQGFPEAFF TGTGCCAGCAGACCTCAGGGTTTCCCTGAAGCTTTCTTT
TRBJ2-7 TRBD1 - TRBV30 CAWSPTGGGQYF TGTGCCTGGAGTCCTACAGGGGGTGGACAGTACTTC
TRBJ2-7 - - TRBV18 CASSPLEAESSYEQYF TGTGCCAGCTCACCTCTTGAAGCGGAGAGCTCCTACGAGCAGTACTTC
TRBJ2-7 TRBD2 once TRBV7-2 CASSLISRVSGLMF TGTGCCAGCAGCTTAATAAGTCGGGTTAGCGGGCTTATGTTC
TRBJ2-7 - - TRBV7-9 CASSPGVGPSYEQYF TGTGCCAGCAGCCCCGGGGTCGGCCCCTCCTACGAGCAGTACTTC
TRBJ1-2 TRBD1 - TRBV5-5 CASSLGPGQVVRGNYGYTF TGTGCCAGCAGCTTAGGACCTGGACAGGTGGTTCGTGGGAACTATGGCTACACCTTC
TRBJ1-1 - - TRBV27 CASRRPGRNTEAFF TGTGCCAGCAGGCGTCCGGGAAGGAACACTGAAGCTTTCTTT
TRBJ2-7 TRBD2 - TRBV11-2 CASSLLAGEAYEQYF TGTGCCAGCAGCCTCCTAGCGGGAGAGGCCTACGAGCAGTACTTC
TRBJ2-1 - - TRBV9 CASSAPTRGGANEQFF TGTGCCAGCAGCGCGCCGACTAGGGGGGGCGCGAATGAGCAGTTCTTC
TRBJ2-3 - - TRBV5-1 CASSLVGRSTDTQYF TGCGCCAGCAGCTTGGTTGGTCGGTCCACAGATACGCAGTATTTT
TRBJ1-1 - - TRBV28 CASSLRQGGRTEAFF TGTGCCAGCAGTTTACGGCAGGGTGGTCGGACTGAAGCTTTCTTT
TRBJ2-3 TRBD2 - TRBV7-2 CASSLGLAGAADTQYF TGTGCCAGCAGCCTGGGACTAGCGGGAGCGGCGGATACGCAGTATTTT
TRBJ2-7 - - TRBV18 CASSPNGGAGYEQYF TGTGCCAGCTCACCGAATGGGGGGGCCGGCTACGAGCAGTACTTC
TRBJ1-2 - - TRBV7-2 CASTPPGSFYGYTF TGTGCCAGCACCCCCCCGGGATCCTTCTATGGCTACACCTTC
TRBJ2-1 - - TRBV18 CASSRVGRAYNEQFF TGTGCCAGCTCCCGGGTGGGCAGGGCCTACAATGAGCAGTTCTTC
TRBJ2-5 TRBD1 once TRBV9 CASSVEGTGYQETQYF TGTGCCAGCAGCGTTGAGGGGACAGGGTACCAAGAGACCCAGTACTTC
TRBJ1-2 - - TRBV5-3 CARSLAKQYYGYTF TGTGCCAGAAGCTTGGCAAAACAGTACTATGGCTACACCTTC
TRBJ1-4 TRBD1 - TRBV28 CASSSRQGDSNEKLFF TGTGCCAGCAGTTCTCGACAGGGGGACTCTAATGAAAAACTGTTTTTT
TRBJ2-1 TRBD1 - TRBV7-2 CAEQGAGERYNEQFF TGTGCCGAACAGGGGGCGGGAGAACGCTACAATGAGCAGTTCTTC
TRBJ2-3 - few TRBV7-8 CASSLDRGATDTQYF TGTGCCAGCAGCTTAGATAGGGGTGCAACAGATACGCAGTATTTT
TRBJ2-1 TRBD2 - TRBV6-5 CASSKLAGVNNEQFF TGTGCCAGCAGTAAACTAGCGGGGGTAAACAATGAGCAGTTCTTC
TRBJ1-1 - - TRBV18 CASSPPRGPTGPNTEAFF TGTGCCAGCTCACCACCAAGGGGCCCCACGGGCCCGAACACTGAAGCTTTCTTT
TRBJ2-7 - - TRBV10-1 CASSEPPWRDTSYEQYF TGCGCCAGCAGTGAGCCCCCTTGGCGAGACACCTCCTACGAGCAGTACTTC
TRBJ1-5 - few TRBV7-6 CASSPVGGVQPQHF TGTGCCAGCAGCCCCGTAGGGGGGGTTCAGCCCCAGCATTTT
TRBJ2-4 - - TRBV5-3 CARSPLSPLLAKNIQYF TGTGCCAGAAGCCCTCTTAGCCCCCTACTAGCCAAAAACATTCAGTACTTC